This T cell receptor (beta chain) was identified during a study of blood T cell repertoires in COVID-19. Study overall: COVID-19 samples from acute and convalescent phases originated in the United States, Italy and Spain. Sample material is recorded as cDNA or gDNA derived from T cells, B-cell-depleted T cells, or PBMCs.

The CDR3 extends over 13 amino acids. Germline V gene sequence: CDR1 SGHVS, CDR2 FNYEAQ. The ends were cut back, 0 bases at V and 1 base at J, with 3 bases in the middle. Original analysis: For nucleated cells, counts were estimated from reference gene primer amplification. Here immunoSEQ multiplex PCR was the method, and the copy in TCRdb shows in-frame clones only, minus some. V and J calls and clone size are as listed in that table; D and trimming were resolved from the DNA. The sample carries approximately 210,000 clones, approximately 91% recorded once. The genes are TRBV7-6 and TRBJ1-1; D gene uncertain. This TCR was recovered from a man aged 40-55 years with acute or convalescent COVID-19. The sequencing sample was made of peripheral blood. CDR3 protein: CASSLAANTEAFF. Written as DNA, the CDR3 is TGTGCCAGCAGCTTAGCAGCGAACACTGAAGCTTTCTTT.